Below are 5 T cell receptor beta chains sequenced from a single sample in a study of human T cells and chemical hapten exposure. Individual cDNA molecules received unique molecular identifiers in the library. TCRdb recomputed calls from the reads with MiXCR, one row per CDR3 protein. The data show about 120,000 distinct CDR3 sequences, approximately 9.3% seen once. Unseparated into fractions, whole blood served as the source from which total RNA was extracted. The sample taken for sequencing was whole blood. The receptor set was obtained from a human donor in good health. Some clones in this sample may be carry-over from other donors' samples.

CDR3 residues: CASRQGTYEQYF. CDR3 DNA sequence: TGTGCCAGCAGACAGGGAACCTACGAGCAGTACTTC. The chain recombines TRBV6-5 with TRBJ2-7; D possibly corresponds to TRBD1 (6 bases). This CDR3 has 12 amino acids. Germline V gene data show CDR1 as MNHEY and CDR2 as SVGAGI. V was trimmed by 6 bases and J by 2 bases, leaving 8 bases between them.

The V gene is TRBV2, the J gene TRBJ2-1, with TRBD2 matching over 10 bases. The junction had 6 bases not matched to a gene; V was cut back by 4 bases and J by 0 bases. Looked up from germline, CDR1 is SNHLY and CDR2 is FYNNEI. CDR3 size: 17 residues. Here the CDR3 DNA reads TGTGCCAGCAGTGCCCCACTAGCGGGGACCTCCTACAATGAGCAGTTCTTC. Translated: CASSAPLAGTSYNEQFF. Drawing the rest from reference TRBV2 and TRBJ2-1, the complete variable domain is EPEVTQTPSHQVTQMGQEVILRCVPISNHLYFYWYRQILGQKVEFLVSFYNNEISEKSEIFDDQFSVERPDGSNFTLKIRSTKLEDSAMYFCASSAPLAGTSYNEQFFGPGTRLTVL.

This clonotype was counted ten times or more. V is TRBV27 and J is TRBJ2-2; maybe TRBD2 (5 bases). Germline V gene lookup returns CDR1 MNHEY and CDR2 SMNVEV (reference sequence). Trimming shortened V by 3 bases and J by 6 bases, and 11 bases separated the two germline ends. The CDR3 has 14 residues. CDR3 nucleotide sequence: TGTGCCAGCAGTTTCCGAGGGAAAGCCGGGGAGCTGTTTTTT. It is translated as CASSFRGKAGELFF.

The sample holds one count of this clonotype. The chain joins TRBV3-1 to TRBJ2-7; 7 bases line up with TRBD1. V dropped 3 bases and J dropped 2; count of bases not matched to a gene: 4. From germline, CDR1 is LGHDT and CDR2 YNNKEL (reference sequence). The CDR3 contains 14 residues. DNA of the CDR3: TGTGCCAGCAGCCACCGGGACAGACCCTACGAGCAGTACTTC. Translated: CASSHRDRPYEQYF.

The chain combines TRBV7-2 with TRBJ2-5; TRBD2 might be the D (5 bases). Germline lookup yields CDR1 SGHTA and CDR2 FQGNSA. V was pared by 4 bases and J by 3 bases, with 6 bases between. The length of the CDR3 is 12 residues. The CDR3 nucleotides read TGTGCCAGCAGCTCGCGGGAAGAGACCCAGTACTTC. Translated: CASSSREETQYF.